The clone carrying this T cell receptor beta chain was seen a handful of times. Its specificity is not known. Tregs were sorted as CD4+CD25+CD127-/low cells. Study conclusions and caveats: The TCR gene usage of tumor memory CD4+ T cells clustered together with blood and lymph node memory CD4+ cells and with lymph node naive CD4+ cells. Tumor Treg TCRs overlapped most with tumor naive CD4+ cells.

The V gene's germline CDR1 is KGHDR and CDR2 SFDVKD. V lost 3 bases to trimming and J lost 6 bases, with 15 bases between them. The CDR3 is 15 amino acids. Semi-nested PCR with Nested Universal Primer A followed constant-region reverse priming of full-length variable regions. TCRdb passed the 5' RACE reads through MiXCR, listing each CDR3 protein once. The profile shows about 42,000 distinct CDR3 sequences, roughly a fifth of them singletons. Material for sequencing was Tregs sorted from blood. J is TRBJ2-3 and V is TRBV24-1, with TRBD2 as a possible D gene (6 bases). The receptor's source is a female donor with breast cancer. The CDR3 here is CATSDRLGTSDTQYF. In DNA form, the CDR3 reads TGTGCCACCAGTGATCGACTAGGGACTTCGGATACGCAGTATTTT.